Listed below are T cell receptor beta chains from one sample, sequenced in a study of post-analysis software for immune sequencing data. TCRdb recomputed calls from the PCR reads with MiXCR, one row per CDR3 protein. The data show hundreds of thousands of distinct CDR3 sequences, 44% seen once. The source material was blood. The receptor set was obtained from a girl aged 5-17 years with multiple sclerosis. Each CDR3 is given with its conserved first and last residue. A D gene is named only where the DNA matches it firmly. Some rows mark clone size as missing; the rest say once, few, many or name a class of expanded clone.

j_gene: TRBJ1-1; v_gene: TRBV5-1; d_gene: NA; abundance: NA; CDR3aa: CASSLAKGPLDTEAFF; CDR3nt: TGCGCCAGCAGCTTGGCGAAGGGCCCTTTGGACACTGAAGCTTTCTTT
j_gene: TRBJ2-5; v_gene: TRBV24-1; d_gene: TRBD2; abundance: few; CDR3aa: CATSDFGGAGRMVGRETQYF; CDR3nt: TGTGCCACCAGTGATTTCGGAGGGGCCGGGAGGATGGTAGGAAGGGAGACCCAGTACTTC
j_gene: TRBJ2-1; v_gene: TRBV20-1; d_gene: NA; abundance: few; CDR3aa: CSARGSNEQFF; CDR3nt: TGCAGTGCTAGGGGGTCCAATGAGCAGTTCTTC
j_gene: TRBJ2-3; v_gene: TRBV7-6; d_gene: NA; abundance: NA; CDR3aa: CASSWRTARDTQYF; CDR3nt: TGTGCCAGCAGCTGGCGGACGGCGAGAGATACGCAGTATTTT
j_gene: TRBJ2-7; v_gene: TRBV12-3/TRBV12-4; d_gene: TRBD1; abundance: NA; CDR3aa: CASAIRQGGNEQYF; CDR3nt: TGTGCCAGCGCCATTAGACAGGGTGGGAACGAGCAGTACTTC
j_gene: TRBJ2-7; v_gene: TRBV7-7; d_gene: NA; abundance: few; CDR3aa: CASSLSRDHEQYF; CDR3nt: TGTGCTAGCAGCTTGAGCAGGGATCACGAGCAGTACTTC
j_gene: TRBJ2-1; v_gene: TRBV4-1; d_gene: TRBD1; abundance: few; CDR3aa: CASSRGTGYNEQFF; CDR3nt: TGCGCCAGCAGCCGAGGGACAGGGTACAATGAGCAGTTCTTC
j_gene: TRBJ2-5; v_gene: TRBV6-1; d_gene: NA; abundance: NA; CDR3aa: CASLLDLTVQETQYF; CDR3nt: TGTGCCAGTTTACTGGACTTAACCGTACAAGAGACCCAGTACTTC
j_gene: TRBJ2-5; v_gene: TRBV10-3; d_gene: TRBD1; abundance: NA; CDR3aa: CAISVTGGQETQYF; CDR3nt: TGTGCCATCAGTGTGACAGGGGGCCAAGAGACCCAGTACTTC
j_gene: TRBJ2-1; v_gene: TRBV20-1; d_gene: TRBD2; abundance: NA; CDR3aa: CSTPGGSNNEQFF; CDR3nt: TGCAGCACACCGGGCGGGAGTAACAATGAGCAGTTCTTC
j_gene: TRBJ2-3; v_gene: TRBV12-3/TRBV12-4; d_gene: TRBD2; abundance: NA; CDR3aa: CASTIWGGTQYF; CDR3nt: TGTGCCAGCACTATTTGGGGGGGTACGCAGTATTTT
j_gene: TRBJ1-4; v_gene: TRBV20-1; d_gene: TRBD1; abundance: NA; CDR3aa: CSARRGSSTNEKLFF; CDR3nt: TGCAGTGCCCGCAGGGGGTCGTCGACTAATGAAAAACTGTTTTTT
j_gene: TRBJ1-1; v_gene: TRBV6-1; d_gene: NA; abundance: NA; CDR3aa: CANCSRMFESAEAFF; CDR3nt: TGTGCCAACTGTTCCCGGATGTTCGAGAGCGCTGAAGCTTTCTTT
j_gene: TRBJ2-7; v_gene: TRBV7-8; d_gene: NA; abundance: NA; CDR3aa: CASSSAPDSLQQYF; CDR3nt: TGTGCCAGCAGCTCAGCACCGGACAGTTTGCAGCAGTACTTC
j_gene: TRBJ1-2; v_gene: TRBV13; d_gene: NA; abundance: few; CDR3aa: CASSRGESNYGYTF; CDR3nt: TGTGCCAGCAGCCGCGGGGAGAGTAACTATGGCTACACCTTC
j_gene: TRBJ1-2; v_gene: TRBV3-1; d_gene: NA; abundance: NA; CDR3aa: CVSSHRGTRYGYTF; CDR3nt: TGTGTCAGCAGCCATCGTGGGACACGTTATGGCTACACCTTC